The 16 T cell receptor beta chains presented below share a single source sample, sequenced in a study of shared clonotypes between healthy human individuals (TCRdb year 2020). For the CD8 naive samples, CD45RO-negative cells were positively selected for CCR7, yielding a CD45RA+CCR7+ population from which TemRA cells were excluded. The method was the immunoSEQ multiplex PCR assay. TCRdb's version of the immuneACCESS table is confined to in-frame rearrangements and falls short of the full clone set. An unresolved V gene accounts for under half of the shortfall where checked; the remainder is of unknown origin. For this sample there are 2 million to 2.5 million clones; roughly 94% appear just once. The top ten hold 1% to 1.3% of the sample. Sequenced input: naive CD8+ T cells sorted from blood. The cell subset or site label for this specimen denotes: CD45RA+CCR7+. All receptors come from a man in his late teens or twenties in good health.

J is TRBJ2-4 and V is TRBV6-1; D is unresolved. The CDR3 spans 11 residues. V was pared by 3 bases and J by 14 bases, with 11 bases between. CDR1 is MNHNS and CDR2 is SASEGT in the germline V gene. The DNA for the CDR3 is TGTGCCAGCAGTGAGGGCACTTTAAAGTACTTC. Encoded protein: CASSEGTLKYF.

This clone was recorded only once. The chain carries TRBV28 and TRBJ1-3, with 9 bases lining up with TRBD1. Germline trimming cut 6 bases from V and 2 bases from J; bases unmatched to any gene: 11. The CDR3 is 17 residues long. Germline V gene lookup returns CDR1 MDHEN and CDR2 SYDVKM. CDR3 loop: CASSPGTGLLAGNTIYF. The CDR3 DNA follows: TGTGCCAGCAGCCCAGGGACAGGGTTGTTAGCTGGAAACACCATATATTTT.

The chain combines TRBV6-5 with TRBJ2-3; 9 nucleotides align to TRBD2. The V gene end was trimmed by 3 bases and the J gene end by 5 bases; junction bases not matched to a gene: 6. This CDR3 contains 15 residues. The germline CDR1 and CDR2 sequences are MNHEY and SVGAGI. CDR3 sequence (DNA): TGTGCCAGCAGTTATCTTGCGGGAGGGATAGATACGCAGTATTTT. Residues: CASSYLAGGIDTQYF.

J is TRBJ2-5 and V is TRBV5-4; 8 bases map to TRBD2. J lost 4 bases, V lost 7 bases, and 9 bases had no gene match. From germline, CDR1 is SGHNT and CDR2 YYREEE (reference sequence). The CDR3 spans 14 residues. CDR3 protein: CASRVAGGIETQYF. In DNA form, the CDR3 reads TGTGCCAGCCGCGTGGCGGGGGGCATAGAGACCCAGTACTTC.

The rearrangement joins TRBV19 to TRBJ1-4; D is possibly TRBD1 (6 bases). The CDR3 runs 13 residues. CDR1 LNHDA and CDR2 SQIVND come from the germline V gene (reference sequence). Trimming pared 8 bases from V and 6 bases from J, leaving 13 bases between. The CDR3 DNA reads as TGTGCCAGTCGCGGGGGGGCGGATGAAAAACTGTTTTTT. Residues: CASRGGADEKLFF.

This chain joins TRBV4-1 and TRBJ1-1; 8 positions match TRBD1. The CDR3 is 15 residues long. The V segment lost 4 bases and the J segment 4 bases; nucleotides outside the gene matches: 8. Per the germline V gene, CDR1 is MGHRA and CDR2 is YSYEKL. The CDR3: CASSPGQGMGTEAFF. CDR3 DNA sequence: TGCGCCAGCAGCCCCGGACAGGGTATGGGCACTGAAGCTTTCTTT.

This clone has only one observation. The rearrangement uses TRBV10-2 and TRBJ1-4; D ambiguous. The CDR3 spans 15 residues. The V and J ends lost 3 bases and 8 bases respectively, with 16 bases between them. Germline assignment: CDR1 WSHSY and CDR2 SAAADI. The CDR3 region is CASSEGRAGIEKLFF. The CDR3 nucleotides read TGCGCCAGCAGTGAAGGTCGGGCGGGTATCGAAAAACTGTTTTTT.

The chain combines TRBV27 with TRBJ2-3; 10 bases are shared with TRBD2. The CDR3 runs 14 residues. Per the germline V gene, CDR1 is MNHEY and CDR2 is SMNVEV (reference sequence). Trimming at V came to 8 bases and at J to 2 bases, leaving 4 bases not matched to a gene. This CDR3 is CASQREGFTDTQYF. CDR3 DNA: TGTGCCAGCCAGCGGGAGGGTTTCACAGATACGCAGTATTTT.

The V and J genes are TRBV4-1 and TRBJ2-7; 12 bases are a match to TRBD2. Trimming removed 5 bases from V and 0 bases from J; junction bases left unmatched: 2. The CDR3 sequence is 15 residues long. Germline assignment: CDR1 MGHRA and CDR2 YSYEKL. The CDR3 DNA sequence: TGCGCCAGCAGCGAGACTAGCGGGGGCTCCTACGAGCAGTACTTC. This sequence encodes CASSETSGGSYEQYF.

CDR3 sequence: CSVTIRGLGNTIYF. The DNA for the CDR3 is TGCAGCGTTACTATCAGGGGGCTTGGAAACACCATATATTTT. The J gene is TRBJ1-3, the V gene TRBV29-1, with TRBD1 matching over 8 bases. The V segment lost 5 bases and the J segment 3 bases; nucleotides outside the gene matches: 6. Per germline, CDR1 SQVTM and CDR2 ANQGSEA. The CDR3 has 14 amino acids.

V is TRBV7-9 and J is TRBJ1-2; D remains unclear. CDR1 SEHNR and CDR2 FQNEAQ come from the germline V gene (reference sequence). This CDR3 region has 13 residues. V was clipped by 7 bases and J by 3 bases, with 12 bases between them. CDR3 loop: CASNQVFDYGYTF. As DNA, the CDR3 is TGTGCCAGCAACCAGGTCTTCGACTATGGCTACACCTTC.

At least ten counts were recorded for this clone. The chain recombines TRBV6-5 with TRBJ1-6; D gene unclear. The CDR3 sequence is 16 residues long. Germline CDR1 is MNHEY and CDR2 is SVGAGI. V gave up 2 bases and J gave up 7 bases, with 15 bases separating them. The CDR3 DNA sequence: TGTGCCAGCAGTTACCCTCGGGGTGGGGAAAATTCACCCCTCCACTTT. This codes for CASSYPRGGENSPLHF.

The V call is TRBV4-1, the J call TRBJ2-7; D uncertain. The germline V and J ends were trimmed by 5 bases and 0 bases, with 8 bases remaining between them. Germline V gives CDR1 MGHRA, CDR2 YSYEKL. This CDR3 is 13 amino acids long. The CDR3 loop reads CASSASPSYEQYF. The CDR3, as DNA: TGCGCCAGCAGCGCCAGCCCCTCCTACGAGCAGTACTTC.

This clone has only one observation. The chain employs TRBV4-3 and TRBJ1-1; 7 nucleotides align to TRBD1. J lost 0 bases, V lost 0 bases, and 10 bases had no gene match. Germline CDR1 reads LGHNA; CDR2 reads YSLEER. This CDR3 region has 18 residues. The CDR3 is CASSQDPTGWGLNTEAFF. The CDR3 bases are TGCGCCAGCAGCCAAGATCCGACAGGGTGGGGCCTGAACACTGAAGCTTTCTTT.

The chain has TRBV13 and TRBJ2-1; D is unresolved. CDR1 is PRHDT, CDR2 FYEKMQ, per germline (reference sequence). This CDR3 is 16 amino acids long. V was pared by 6 bases and J by 3 bases, with 18 bases between. CDR3: CASSSNVGYYYNEQFF. CDR3 DNA: TGTGCCAGCAGTTCCAACGTTGGTTACTACTACAATGAGCAGTTCTTC.

This clone appeared once. CDR3 region: CASSEEWDYIQETQYF. The CDR3 bases are TGTGCCAGCAGTGAAGAGTGGGACTATATCCAAGAGACCCAGTACTTC. V usage is TRBV6-1 and J usage is TRBJ2-5; 7 nucleotides align to TRBD2. J was trimmed by 1 base and V by 1 base; bases with no gene match: 6. Germline V gene lookup returns CDR1 MNHNS and CDR2 SASEGT. The CDR3 runs 16 residues.